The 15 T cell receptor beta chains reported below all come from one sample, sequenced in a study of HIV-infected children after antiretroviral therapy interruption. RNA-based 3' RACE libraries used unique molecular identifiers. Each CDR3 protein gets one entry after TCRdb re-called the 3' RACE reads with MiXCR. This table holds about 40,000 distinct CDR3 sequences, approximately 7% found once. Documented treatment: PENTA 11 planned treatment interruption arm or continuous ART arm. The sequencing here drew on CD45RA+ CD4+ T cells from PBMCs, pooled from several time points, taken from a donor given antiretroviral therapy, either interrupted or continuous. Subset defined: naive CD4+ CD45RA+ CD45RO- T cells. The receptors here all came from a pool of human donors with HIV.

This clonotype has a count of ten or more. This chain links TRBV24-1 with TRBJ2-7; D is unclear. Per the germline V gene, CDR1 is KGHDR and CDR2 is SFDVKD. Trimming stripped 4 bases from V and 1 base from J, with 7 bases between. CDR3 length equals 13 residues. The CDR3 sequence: CATSERESYEQYF. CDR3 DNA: TGTGCCACCAGTGAAAGGGAATCCTACGAGCAGTACTTC.

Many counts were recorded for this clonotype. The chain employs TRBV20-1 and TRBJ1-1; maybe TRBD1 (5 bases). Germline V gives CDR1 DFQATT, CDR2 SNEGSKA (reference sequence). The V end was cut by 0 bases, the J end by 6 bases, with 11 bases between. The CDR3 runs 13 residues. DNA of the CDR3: TGCAGTGCTAGAGATATTGGGGGAGCTGAAGCTTTCTTT. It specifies CSARDIGGAEAFF.

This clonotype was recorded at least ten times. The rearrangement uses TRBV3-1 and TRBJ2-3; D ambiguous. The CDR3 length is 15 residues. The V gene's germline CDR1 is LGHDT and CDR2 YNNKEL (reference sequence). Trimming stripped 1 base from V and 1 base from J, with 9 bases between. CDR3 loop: CASSQGPYGTDTQYF. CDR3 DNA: TGTGCCAGCAGCCAAGGCCCTTACGGCACAGATACGCAGTATTTT.

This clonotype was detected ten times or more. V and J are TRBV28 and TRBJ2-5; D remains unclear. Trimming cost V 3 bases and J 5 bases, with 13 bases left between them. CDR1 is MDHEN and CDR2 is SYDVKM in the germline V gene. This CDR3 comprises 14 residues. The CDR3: CASSLWGSRETQYF. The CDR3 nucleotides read TGTGCCAGCAGTTTGTGGGGATCCAGGGAGACCCAGTACTTC.

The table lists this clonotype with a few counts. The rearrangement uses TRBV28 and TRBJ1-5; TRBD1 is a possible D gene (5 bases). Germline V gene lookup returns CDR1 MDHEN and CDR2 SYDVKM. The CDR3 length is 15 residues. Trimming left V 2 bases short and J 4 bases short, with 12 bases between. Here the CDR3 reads CASSLMAGWNQPQHF. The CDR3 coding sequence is TGTGCCAGCAGTTTAATGGCAGGGTGGAATCAGCCCCAGCATTTT.

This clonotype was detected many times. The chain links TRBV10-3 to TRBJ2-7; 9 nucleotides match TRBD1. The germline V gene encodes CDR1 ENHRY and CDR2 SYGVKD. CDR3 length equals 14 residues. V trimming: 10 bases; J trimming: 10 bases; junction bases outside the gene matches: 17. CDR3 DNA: TGTGCCAGCGGTGAGGGACAGGGAGGGGGAGAACAGTACTTC. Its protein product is CASGEGQGGGEQYF.

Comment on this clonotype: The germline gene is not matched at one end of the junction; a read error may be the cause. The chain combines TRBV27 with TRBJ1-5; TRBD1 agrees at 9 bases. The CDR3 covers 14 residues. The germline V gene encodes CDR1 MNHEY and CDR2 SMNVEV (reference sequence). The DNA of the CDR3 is TGTGCCAACAGTCGGACAGGGGTGAATCAGCCCCAGCATTTT. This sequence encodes CANSRTGVNQPQHF.

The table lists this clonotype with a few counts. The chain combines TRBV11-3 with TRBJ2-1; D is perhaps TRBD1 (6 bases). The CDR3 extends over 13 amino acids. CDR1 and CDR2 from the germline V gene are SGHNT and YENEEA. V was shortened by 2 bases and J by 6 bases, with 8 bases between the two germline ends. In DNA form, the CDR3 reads TGTGCCAGCAGCTTATCCAGGGGCAATGAGCAGTTCTTC. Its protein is CASSLSRGNEQFF.

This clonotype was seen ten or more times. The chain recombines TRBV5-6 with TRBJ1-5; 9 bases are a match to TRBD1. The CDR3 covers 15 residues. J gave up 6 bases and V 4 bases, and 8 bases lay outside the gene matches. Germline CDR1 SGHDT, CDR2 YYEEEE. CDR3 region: CASSMDRGAAQPQHF. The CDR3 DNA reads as TGTGCCAGCAGCATGGACAGGGGAGCCGCTCAGCCCCAGCATTTT.

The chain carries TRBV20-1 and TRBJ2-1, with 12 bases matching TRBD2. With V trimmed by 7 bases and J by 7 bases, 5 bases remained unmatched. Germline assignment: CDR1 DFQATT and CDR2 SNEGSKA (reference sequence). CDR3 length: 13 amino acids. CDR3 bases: TGCAGTGTGACTAGCGGGAGACTTAATGAGCAGTTCTTC. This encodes CSVTSGRLNEQFF.

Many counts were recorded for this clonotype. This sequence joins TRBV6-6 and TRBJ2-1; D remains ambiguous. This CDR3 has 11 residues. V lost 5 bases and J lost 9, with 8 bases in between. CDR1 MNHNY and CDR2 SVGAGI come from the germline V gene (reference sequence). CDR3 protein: CASSDGAEQFF. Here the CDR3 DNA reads TGTGCCAGCAGTGATGGTGCTGAGCAGTTCTTC.

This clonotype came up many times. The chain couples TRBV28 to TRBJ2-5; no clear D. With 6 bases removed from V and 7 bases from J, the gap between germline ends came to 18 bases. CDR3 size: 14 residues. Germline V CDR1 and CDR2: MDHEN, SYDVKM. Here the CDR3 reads CASSPSGAETTQYF. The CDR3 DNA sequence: TGTGCCAGCAGCCCCTCAGGCGCCGAGACGACCCAGTACTTC.

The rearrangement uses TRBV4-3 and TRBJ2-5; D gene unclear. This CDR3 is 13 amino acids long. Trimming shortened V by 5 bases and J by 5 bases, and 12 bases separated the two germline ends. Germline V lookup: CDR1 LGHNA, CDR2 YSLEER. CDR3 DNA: TGCGCCAGCAGCTTGGGCTATTCGGAGACCCAGTACTTC. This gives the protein CASSLGYSETQYF.

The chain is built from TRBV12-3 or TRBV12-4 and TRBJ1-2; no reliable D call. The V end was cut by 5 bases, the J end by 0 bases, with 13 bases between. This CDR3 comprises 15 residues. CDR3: CASSNRRIANYGYTF. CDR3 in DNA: TGTGCCAGCAGTAACCGTCGCATAGCTAACTATGGCTACACCTTC.

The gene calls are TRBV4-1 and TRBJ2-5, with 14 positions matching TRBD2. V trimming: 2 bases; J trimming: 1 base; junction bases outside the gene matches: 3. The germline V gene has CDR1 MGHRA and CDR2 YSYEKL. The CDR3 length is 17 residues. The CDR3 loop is CASSQPGLAGGQETQYF. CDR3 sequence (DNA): TGCGCCAGCAGCCAACCTGGACTAGCGGGAGGCCAAGAGACCCAGTACTTC.